A selection of T cell receptor beta chains follows, all from one sample in a study of T cells after yellow fever vaccination. MiXCR was run by TCRdb on the 5' RACE reads, yielding one entry per CDR3 protein. The table has fewer than 450,000 distinct CDR3 sequences, almost 4% seen once. Material: PBMCs, obtained 5 days after the yellow fever booster vaccination. All receptors come from a man aged 18-30 years who received the YFV17D yellow fever vaccine. CDR3s include the opening cysteine and the closing phenylalanine or tryptophan. D genes are given only for firm matches. Clone size, where shown, is once, few, many, or a class for clones that have expanded.

size: few; J: TRBJ1-1; V: TRBV7-9; D: NA; CDR3: CASSSGPKAFF; DNA: TGTGCCAGCAGCTCCGGGCCAAAAGCTTTCTTT
size: NA; J: TRBJ2-2; V: TRBV20-1; D: TRBD1; CDR3: CSARDRGHTGELFF; DNA: TGCAGTGCTAGAGACAGGGGGCACACCGGGGAGCTGTTTTTT
size: NA; J: TRBJ1-3; V: TRBV4-3; D: NA; CDR3: CASSRLKDSGNTIYF; DNA: TGCGCCAGCAGCCGATTGAAAGACTCTGGAAACACCATATATTTT
size: NA; J: TRBJ2-5; V: TRBV29-1; D: TRBD1; CDR3: CSVSTGTGPPETQYF; DNA: TGCAGCGTTTCAACCGGGACAGGCCCTCCAGAGACCCAGTACTTC
size: NA; J: TRBJ1-1; V: TRBV18; D: NA; CDR3: CASSPPRTYMNTEAFF; DNA: TGTGCCAGCTCACCACCCAGGACATACATGAACACTGAAGCTTTCTTT
size: many; J: TRBJ1-2; V: TRBV11-2; D: NA; CDR3: CASSLEVGRIYGYTF; DNA: TGTGCCAGCAGCTTAGAGGTCGGGCGGATCTATGGCTACACCTTC
size: many; J: TRBJ2-2; V: TRBV7-6; D: TRBD1; CDR3: CASSLAAQGAGELFF; DNA: TGTGCCAGCAGCTTAGCGGCCCAGGGGGCCGGGGAGCTGTTTTTT
size: many; J: TRBJ2-5; V: TRBV7-2; D: NA; CDR3: CASSLVGGGGTQYF; DNA: TGTGCCAGCAGCTTAGTAGGGGGGGGAGGGACCCAGTACTTC
size: NA; J: TRBJ2-1; V: TRBV5-4; D: NA; CDR3: CASSSSVNEQFF; DNA: TGTGCCAGCAGCTCCAGCGTCAATGAGCAGTTCTTC
size: many; J: TRBJ2-3; V: TRBV7-8; D: TRBD2; CDR3: CASSDRTSGGNTQYF; DNA: TGTGCCAGCAGCGATCGCACTAGCGGGGGGAATACGCAGTATTTT
size: many; J: TRBJ1-2; V: TRBV11-2; D: NA; CDR3: CASSAHGLSYGYTF; DNA: TGTGCCAGCAGCGCCCACGGACTGTCTTATGGCTACACCTTC
size: many; J: TRBJ2-5; V: TRBV7-2; D: TRBD1; CDR3: CASSLGPRDRGQTQYF; DNA: TGTGCCAGCAGCTTGGGCCCGAGGGACAGGGGGCAGACCCAGTACTTC
size: many; J: TRBJ2-5; V: TRBV3-1; D: NA; CDR3: CASSLLGGGGLQETQYF; DNA: TGTGCCAGCAGCCTCCTTGGGGGTGGGGGGCTCCAAGAGACCCAGTACTTC
size: many; J: TRBJ2-3; V: TRBV29-1; D: NA; CDR3: CSVEFGAATDTQYF; DNA: TGCAGCGTTGAATTCGGGGCCGCCACAGATACGCAGTATTTT
size: many; J: TRBJ2-3; V: TRBV9; D: TRBD2; CDR3: CASSATTGTSGGALDTDTQYF; DNA: TGTGCCAGCAGCGCAACTACCGGGACTAGCGGGGGGGCCCTGGATACAGATACGCAGTATTTT
size: NA; J: TRBJ1-5; V: TRBV20-1; D: NA; CDR3: CSASGGSGNNQPQHF; DNA: TGCAGTGCTAGCGGTGGATCGGGGAACAATCAGCCCCAGCATTTT
size: many; J: TRBJ1-6; V: TRBV5-1; D: TRBD1; CDR3: CASSQTGHDSPLHF; DNA: TGCGCCAGCAGCCAGACAGGGCACGATTCACCCCTCCACTTT
size: many; J: TRBJ2-5; V: TRBV15; D: TRBD2; CDR3: CATSRTPGLAETQYF; DNA: TGTGCCACCAGCAGAACGCCGGGACTAGCGGAGACCCAGTACTTC
size: few; J: TRBJ1-3; V: TRBV25-1; D: TRBD1; CDR3: CASSGRDSRSGNTIYF; DNA: TGTGCCAGCAGTGGTAGGGACAGTCGCTCTGGAAACACCATATATTTT
size: few; J: TRBJ1-4; V: TRBV12-3/TRBV12-4; D: NA; CDR3: CASSSGEKLFF; DNA: TGTGCCAGCAGTTCGGGCGAAAAACTGTTTTTT
size: few; J: TRBJ2-1; V: TRBV27; D: TRBD2; CDR3: CASSLSFGGEYNEQFF; DNA: TGTGCCAGCAGTTTATCGTTCGGGGGGGAGTACAATGAGCAGTTCTTC
size: few; J: TRBJ1-1; V: TRBV11-2; D: NA; CDR3: CASTIKGTAQAFF; DNA: TGTGCCAGCACCATTAAAGGCACAGCCCAAGCTTTCTTT